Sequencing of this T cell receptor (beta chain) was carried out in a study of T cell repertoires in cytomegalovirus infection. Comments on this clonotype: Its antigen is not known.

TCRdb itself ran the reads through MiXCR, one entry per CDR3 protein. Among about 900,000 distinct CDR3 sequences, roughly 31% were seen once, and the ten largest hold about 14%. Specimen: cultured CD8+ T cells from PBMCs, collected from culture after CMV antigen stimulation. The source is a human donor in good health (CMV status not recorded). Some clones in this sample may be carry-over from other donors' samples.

The CDR3 is CATSTGATYNEQFF. The CDR3 coding sequence is TGTGCCACCAGCACAGGGGCAACCTACAATGAGCAGTTCTTC. The gene calls are TRBV15 and TRBJ2-1; maybe TRBD1 (6 bases). In germline, CDR1 is LNHNV, CDR2 YYDKDF (reference sequence). The CDR3 consists of 14 residues. Trimming shortened V by 4 bases and J by 2 bases, and 9 bases separated the two germline ends.